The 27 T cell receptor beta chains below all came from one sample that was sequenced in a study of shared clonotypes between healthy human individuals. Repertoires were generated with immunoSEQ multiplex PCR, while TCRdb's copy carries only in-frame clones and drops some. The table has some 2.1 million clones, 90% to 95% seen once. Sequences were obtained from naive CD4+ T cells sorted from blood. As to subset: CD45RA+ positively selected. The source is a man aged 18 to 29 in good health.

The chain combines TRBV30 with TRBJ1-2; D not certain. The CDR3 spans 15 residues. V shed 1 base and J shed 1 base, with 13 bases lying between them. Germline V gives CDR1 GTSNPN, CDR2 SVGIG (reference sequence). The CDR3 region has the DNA TGTGCCTGGAGTGGGACTTTTGGGCTTAACTATGGCTACACCTTC. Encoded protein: CAWSGTFGLNYGYTF.

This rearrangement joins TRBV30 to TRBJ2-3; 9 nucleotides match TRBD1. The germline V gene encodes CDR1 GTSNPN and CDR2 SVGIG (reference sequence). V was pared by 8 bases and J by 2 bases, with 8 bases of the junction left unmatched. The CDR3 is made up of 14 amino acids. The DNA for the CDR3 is TGTGCCCGCCGACAGGGGGATCCCACAGATACGCAGTATTTT. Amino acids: CARRQGDPTDTQYF.

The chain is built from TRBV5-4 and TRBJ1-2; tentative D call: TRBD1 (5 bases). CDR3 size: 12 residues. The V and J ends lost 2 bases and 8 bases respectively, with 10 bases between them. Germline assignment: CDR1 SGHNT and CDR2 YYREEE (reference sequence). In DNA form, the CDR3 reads TGTGCCAGCAGCTTTGCAGGGAAAGGCTACACCTTC. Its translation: CASSFAGKGYTF. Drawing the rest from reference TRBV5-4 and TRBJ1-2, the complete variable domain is ETGVTQSPTHLIKTRGQQVTLRCSSQSGHNTVSWYQQALGQGPQFIFQYYREEENGRGNFPPRFSGLQFPNYSSELNVNALELDDSALYLCASSFAGKGYTFGSGTRLTVV.

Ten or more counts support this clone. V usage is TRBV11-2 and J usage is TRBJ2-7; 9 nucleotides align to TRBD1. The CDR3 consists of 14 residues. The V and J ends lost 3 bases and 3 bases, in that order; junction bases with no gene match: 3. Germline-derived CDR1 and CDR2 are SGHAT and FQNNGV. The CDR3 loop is CASSLDRGVYEQYF. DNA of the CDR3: TGTGCCAGCAGCTTGGACAGGGGAGTCTACGAGCAGTACTTC. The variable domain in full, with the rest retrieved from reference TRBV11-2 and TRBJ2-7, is EAGVAQSPRYKIIEKRQSVAFWCNPISGHATLYWYQQILGQGPKLLIQFQNNGVVDDSQLPKDRFSAERLKGVDSTLKIQPAKLEDSAVYLCASSLDRGVYEQYFGPGTRLTVT.

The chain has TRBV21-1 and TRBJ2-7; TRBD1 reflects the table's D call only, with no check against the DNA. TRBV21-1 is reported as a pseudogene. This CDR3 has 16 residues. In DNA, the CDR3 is TGTGCCAGCAAGGGGGTTCGGGACCAGAGCTCCTACGAGCAGTACTTC. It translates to CASKGVRDQSSYEQYF.

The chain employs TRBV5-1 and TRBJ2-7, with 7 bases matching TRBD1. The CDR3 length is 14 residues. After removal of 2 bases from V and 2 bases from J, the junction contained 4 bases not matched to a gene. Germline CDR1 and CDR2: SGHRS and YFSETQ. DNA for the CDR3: TGCGCCAGCAGCTTACAGGGGACGGCCTACGAGCAGTACTTC. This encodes CASSLQGTAYEQYF.

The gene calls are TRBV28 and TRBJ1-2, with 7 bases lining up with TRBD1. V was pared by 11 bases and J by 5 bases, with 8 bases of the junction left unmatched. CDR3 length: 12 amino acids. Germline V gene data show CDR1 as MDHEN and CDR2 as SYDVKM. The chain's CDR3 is CASGDSLYGYTF. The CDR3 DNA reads TGTGCCTCGGGGGACAGCCTTTATGGCTACACCTTC.

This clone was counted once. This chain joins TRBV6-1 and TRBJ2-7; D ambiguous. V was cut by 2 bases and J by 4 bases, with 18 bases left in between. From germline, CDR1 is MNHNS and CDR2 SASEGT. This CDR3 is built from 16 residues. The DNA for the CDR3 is TGTGCCAGCAGTGAACTTCTCTTTCCATCTAGTTACGAGCAGTACTTC. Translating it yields CASSELLFPSSYEQYF.

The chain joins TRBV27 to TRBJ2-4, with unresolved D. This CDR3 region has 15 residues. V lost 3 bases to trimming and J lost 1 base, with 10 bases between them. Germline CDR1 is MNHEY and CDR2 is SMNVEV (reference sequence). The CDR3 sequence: CASSFTPPAKNIQYF. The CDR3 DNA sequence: TGTGCCAGCAGTTTTACTCCGCCGGCCAAAAACATTCAGTACTTC.

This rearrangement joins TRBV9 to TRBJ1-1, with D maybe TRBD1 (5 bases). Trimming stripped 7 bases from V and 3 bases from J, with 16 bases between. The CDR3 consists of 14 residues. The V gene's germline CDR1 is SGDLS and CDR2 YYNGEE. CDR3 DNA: TGTGCCAGCTCCAAGCGACAGATCCACACTGAAGCTTTCTTT. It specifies CASSKRQIHTEAFF.

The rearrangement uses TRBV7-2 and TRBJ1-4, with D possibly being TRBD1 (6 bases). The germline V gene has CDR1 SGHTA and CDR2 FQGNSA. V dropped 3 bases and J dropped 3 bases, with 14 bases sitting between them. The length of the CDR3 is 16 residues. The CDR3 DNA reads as TGTGCCAGCAGCTTCCGGGGGCAAGCCCCTAATGAAAAACTGTTTTTT. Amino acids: CASSFRGQAPNEKLFF.

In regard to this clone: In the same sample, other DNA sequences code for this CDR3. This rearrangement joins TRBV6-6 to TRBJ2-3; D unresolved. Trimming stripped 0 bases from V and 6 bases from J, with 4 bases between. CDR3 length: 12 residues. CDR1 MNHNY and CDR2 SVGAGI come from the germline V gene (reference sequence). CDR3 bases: TGTGCCAGCAGTTACTCGGGGGATACGCAGTATTTT. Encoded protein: CASSYSGDTQYF.

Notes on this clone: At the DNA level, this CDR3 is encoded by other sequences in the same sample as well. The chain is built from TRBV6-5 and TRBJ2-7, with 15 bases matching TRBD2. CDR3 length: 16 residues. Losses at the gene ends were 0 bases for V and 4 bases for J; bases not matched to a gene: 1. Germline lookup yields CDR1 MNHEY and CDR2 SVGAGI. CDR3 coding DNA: TGTGCCAGCAGTTACTCGGGACTAGCGGGGGGTTACGAGCAGTACTTC. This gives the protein CASSYSGLAGGYEQYF.

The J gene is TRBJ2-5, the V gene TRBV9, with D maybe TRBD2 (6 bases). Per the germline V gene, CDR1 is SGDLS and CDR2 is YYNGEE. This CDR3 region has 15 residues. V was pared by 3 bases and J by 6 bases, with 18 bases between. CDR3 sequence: CASSGELANPKTQYF. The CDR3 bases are TGTGCCAGCAGCGGAGAGCTAGCGAACCCAAAGACCCAGTACTTC.

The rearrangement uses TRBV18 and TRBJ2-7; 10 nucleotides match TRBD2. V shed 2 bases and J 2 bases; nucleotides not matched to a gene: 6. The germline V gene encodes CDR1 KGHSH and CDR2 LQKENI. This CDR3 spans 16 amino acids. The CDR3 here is CASSPRLAGATYEQYF. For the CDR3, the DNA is TGTGCCAGCTCACCAAGGCTAGCGGGGGCTACCTACGAGCAGTACTTC.

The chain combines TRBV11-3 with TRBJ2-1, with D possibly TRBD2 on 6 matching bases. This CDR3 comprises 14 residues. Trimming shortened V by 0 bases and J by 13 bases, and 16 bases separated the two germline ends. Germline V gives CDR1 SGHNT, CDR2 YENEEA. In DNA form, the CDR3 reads TGTGCCAGCAGCTTAGATCGAAGCGGGCCGCAACAGTTCTTC. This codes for CASSLDRSGPQQFF.

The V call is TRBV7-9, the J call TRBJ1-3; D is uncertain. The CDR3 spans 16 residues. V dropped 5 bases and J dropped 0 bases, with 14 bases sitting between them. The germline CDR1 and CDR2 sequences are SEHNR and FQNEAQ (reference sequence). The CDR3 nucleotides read TGTGCCAGCAGCCCCAGGACCGGGAACTCTGGAAACACCATATATTTT. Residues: CASSPRTGNSGNTIYF.

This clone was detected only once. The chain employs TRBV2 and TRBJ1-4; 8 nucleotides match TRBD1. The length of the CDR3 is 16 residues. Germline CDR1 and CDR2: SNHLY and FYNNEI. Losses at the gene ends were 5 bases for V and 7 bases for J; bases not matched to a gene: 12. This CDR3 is CASSRAQGEKGEKLFF. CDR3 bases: TGTGCCAGCAGTAGAGCACAGGGGGAGAAGGGTGAAAAACTGTTTTTT.

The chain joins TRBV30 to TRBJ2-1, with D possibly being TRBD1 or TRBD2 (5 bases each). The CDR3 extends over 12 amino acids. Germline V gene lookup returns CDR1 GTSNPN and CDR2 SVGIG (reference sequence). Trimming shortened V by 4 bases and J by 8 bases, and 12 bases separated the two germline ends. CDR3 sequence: CAWTREGYEQFF. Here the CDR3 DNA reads TGTGCCTGGACTCGAGAGGGGTATGAGCAGTTCTTC. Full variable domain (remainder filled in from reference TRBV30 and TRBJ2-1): SQTIHQWPATLVQPVGSPLSLECTVEGTSNPNLYWYRQAAGRGLQLLFYSVGIGQISSEVPQNLSASRPQDRQFILSSKKLLLSDSGFYLCAWTREGYEQFFGPGTRLTVL.

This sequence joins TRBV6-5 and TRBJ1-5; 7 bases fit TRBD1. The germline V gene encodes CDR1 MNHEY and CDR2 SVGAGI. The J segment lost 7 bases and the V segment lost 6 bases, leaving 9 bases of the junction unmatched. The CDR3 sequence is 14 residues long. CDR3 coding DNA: TGTGCCAGCAGCCGAGGGACAGAAGGGCAGCCCCAGCATTTT. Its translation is CASSRGTEGQPQHF.

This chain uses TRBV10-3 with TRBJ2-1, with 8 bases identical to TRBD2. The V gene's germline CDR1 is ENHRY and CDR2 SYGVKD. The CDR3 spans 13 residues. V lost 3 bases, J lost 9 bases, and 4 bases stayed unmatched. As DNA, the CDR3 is TGTGCCATCAGTGACGGACTAGCTAGTGAGCAGTTCTTC. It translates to CAISDGLASEQFF.

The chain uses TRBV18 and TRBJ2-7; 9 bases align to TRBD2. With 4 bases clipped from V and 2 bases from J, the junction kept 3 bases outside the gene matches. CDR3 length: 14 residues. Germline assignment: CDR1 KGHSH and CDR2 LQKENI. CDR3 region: CASSQQREAYEQYF. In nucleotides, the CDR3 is TGTGCCAGCTCACAACAGCGGGAGGCCTACGAGCAGTACTTC.

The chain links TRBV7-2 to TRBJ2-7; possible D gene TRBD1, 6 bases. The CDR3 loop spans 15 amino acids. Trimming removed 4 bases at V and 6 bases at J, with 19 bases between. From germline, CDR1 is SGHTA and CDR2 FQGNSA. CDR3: CASSYWGRGISEQYF. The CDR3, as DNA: TGTGCCAGCAGCTATTGGGGGCGAGGCATTAGCGAGCAGTACTTC.

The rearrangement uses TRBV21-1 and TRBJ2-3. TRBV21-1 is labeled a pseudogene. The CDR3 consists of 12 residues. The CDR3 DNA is TGTGCCAGCAGCGTAATGGCAGATACGCAGTATTTT. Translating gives CASSVMADTQYF.

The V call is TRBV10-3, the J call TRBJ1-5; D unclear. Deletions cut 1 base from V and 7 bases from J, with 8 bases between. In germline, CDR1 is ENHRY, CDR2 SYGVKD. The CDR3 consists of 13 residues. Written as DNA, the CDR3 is TGTGCCATCAGTGAGTTCCCCGAACAGCCCCAGCATTTT. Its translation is CAISEFPEQPQHF.

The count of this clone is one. This chain's CDR3 is CASSFGTAGTIYF. The DNA for the CDR3 is TGCGCCAGCAGCTTCGGGACGGCGGGCACCATATATTTT. This chain uses TRBV5-1 with TRBJ1-3; a possible D gene is TRBD1 (5 bases). Trimming shortened V by 2 bases and J by 9 bases, and 12 bases separated the two germline ends. Germline CDR1 reads SGHRS; CDR2 reads YFSETQ. The CDR3 totals 13 residues.

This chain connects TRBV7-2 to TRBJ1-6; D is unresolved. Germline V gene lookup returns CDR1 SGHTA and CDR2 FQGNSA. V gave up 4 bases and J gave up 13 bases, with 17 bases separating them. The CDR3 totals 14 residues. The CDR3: CASSYRHGNVPLHF. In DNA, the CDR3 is TGTGCCAGCAGCTACCGACATGGGAATGTTCCCCTCCACTTT. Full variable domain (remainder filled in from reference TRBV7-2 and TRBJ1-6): GAGVSQSPSNKVTEKGKDVELRCDPISGHTALYWYRQSLGQGLEFLIYFQGNSAPDKSGLPSDRFSAERTGGSVSTLTIQRTQQEDSAVYLCASSYRHGNVPLHFGNGTRLTVT.